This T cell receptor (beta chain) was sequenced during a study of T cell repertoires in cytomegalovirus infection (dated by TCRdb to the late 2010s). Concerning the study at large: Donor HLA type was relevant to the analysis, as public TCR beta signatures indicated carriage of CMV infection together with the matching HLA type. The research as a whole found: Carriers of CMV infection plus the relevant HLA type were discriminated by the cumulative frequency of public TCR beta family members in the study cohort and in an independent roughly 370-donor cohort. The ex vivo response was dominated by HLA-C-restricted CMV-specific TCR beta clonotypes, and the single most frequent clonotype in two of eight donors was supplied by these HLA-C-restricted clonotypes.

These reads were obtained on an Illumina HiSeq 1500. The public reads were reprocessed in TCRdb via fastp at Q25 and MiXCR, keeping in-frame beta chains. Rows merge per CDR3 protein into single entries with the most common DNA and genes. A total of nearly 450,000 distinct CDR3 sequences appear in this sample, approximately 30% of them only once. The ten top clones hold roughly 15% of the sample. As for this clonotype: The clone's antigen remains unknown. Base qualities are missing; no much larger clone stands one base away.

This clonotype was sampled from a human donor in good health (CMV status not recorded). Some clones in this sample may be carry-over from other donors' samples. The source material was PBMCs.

The CDR3 amino acid sequence is: CASRRAGLPPLDTQYF. The nucleotide sequence is given as TGTGCCAGCAGGAGAGCCGGCTTACCCCCTTTGGATACGCAGTATTTT. The rearranged chain carries TRBV6-1 and TRBJ2-3; the D segment cannot be called with confidence. CDR1 MNHNS and CDR2 SASEGT were looked up in the germline V gene. The CDR3 measures 16 amino acids from cysteine to phenylalanine. The retained sequence is limited to the CDR3, 48 bases, with the frame set at the first base. V and J are truncated by 6 bases and 6 bases respectively, leaving an intervening sequence of 22 bases.